Following are 6 T cell receptor beta chains from one sample sequenced in a study of T cells in tuberculosis. Produced via immunoSEQ multiplex PCR; TCRdb's table is partial and in-frame only. The table includes tens of thousands of clones, approximately 93% detected once. The specimen sequenced was PBMCs. The receptors shown here come from a donor aged 10-30 years with latent tuberculosis or without tuberculosis infection.

CDR3 nucleotides: TGCGCCAGCAGGACCGGGACAGGGCACACTGAAGCTTTCTTT. Its protein product is CASRTGTGHTEAFF. V gene TRBV5-1 combines with J gene TRBJ1-1; 9 bases line up with TRBD1. CDR1 SGHRS and CDR2 YFSETQ come from the germline V gene. V was pared by 5 bases and J by 3 bases, with 5 bases of the junction left unmatched. CDR3 length equals 14 residues.

The rearrangement links TRBV5-1 to TRBJ2-5; D is undetermined. The V gene lost 7 bases and the J gene lost 2 bases, with 15 bases spanning the gap. The CDR3 is 14 amino acids. The germline V gene has CDR1 SGHRS and CDR2 YFSETQ. The CDR3 is CASSAREAQETQYF. The CDR3 nucleotides read TGCGCCAGCTCCGCGAGAGAGGCTCAAGAGACCCAGTACTTC.

The chain carries TRBV4-1 and TRBJ2-7; 9 positions agree with TRBD1. V trimming: 3 bases; J trimming: 6 bases; junction bases outside the gene matches: 9. The CDR3 contains 15 residues. CDR1 and CDR2 from the germline V gene are MGHRA and YSYEKL. Here the CDR3 reads CASSHPGQGVGEQYF. The CDR3, as DNA: TGCGCCAGCAGCCACCCGGGACAGGGAGTCGGCGAGCAGTACTTC.

The chain recombines TRBV7-3 with TRBJ2-5; TRBD2 aligns across 9 bases. The CDR3 is 17 residues long. Germline CDR1 reads SGHTA; CDR2 reads FQGTGA. V dropped 5 bases and J dropped 5; count of bases not matched to a gene: 15. The CDR3: CASSLRRGSGSDETQYF. The DNA for the CDR3 is TGTGCCAGCAGCCTCCGGCGGGGTAGCGGGAGTGATGAGACCCAGTACTTC. Filled out from reference TRBV7-3 and TRBJ2-5, the complete variable domain reads GAGVSQTPSNKVTEKGKYVELRCDPISGHTALYWYRQSLGQGPEFLIYFQGTGAADDSGLPNDRFFAVRPEGSVSTLKIQRTERGDSAVYLCASSLRRGSGSDETQYFGPGTRLLVL.

CDR3 loop: CASSLTGVETQYF. The CDR3 DNA sequence: TGTGCCAGCAGCTTGACAGGGGTCGAGACCCAGTACTTC. J is TRBJ2-5 and V is TRBV7-3; 8 nucleotides agree with TRBD1. Germline V gene lookup returns CDR1 SGHTA and CDR2 FQGTGA. This CDR3 has 13 residues. V dropped 3 bases and J dropped 5; count of bases not matched to a gene: 2.

In this sample, this clone turned up once. J is TRBJ2-7 and V is TRBV15; D perhaps matches TRBD2 (5 bases). The CDR3 totals 17 residues. V lost 0 bases, J lost 2 bases, and 17 bases lay in between. From germline, CDR1 is LNHNV and CDR2 YYDKDF (reference sequence). The CDR3 sequence: CATSREPRTEDPYEQYF. Written as DNA, the CDR3 is TGTGCCACCAGCAGAGAACCTCGGACGGAGGATCCCTACGAGCAGTACTTC.